These 26 T cell receptor beta chains were sequenced from one sample in a study of OX40 agonist ivuxolimab in advanced cancers. Sequenced by immunoSEQ multiplex PCR; TCRdb stores in-frame clones only, minus some. Of 74,000 or so clones in the sample, 90% to 95% were seen once. The material was CD4+ or CD8+ T cells sorted from blood, obtained in a trial of the OX40 agonist ivuxolimab. These receptors were collected from an adult with an advanced solid tumor such as melanoma, head and neck, liver or kidney cancer.

The CDR3 nucleotides read TGCGCCAGCAGCCGCTTGCCCGATCAGCCCCAGCATTTT. Translating gives CASSRLPDQPQHF. The rearrangement links TRBV4-3 to TRBJ1-5; D not certain. The CDR3 is 13 amino acids. V was cut by 4 bases and J by 5 bases, with 9 bases left in between. CDR1 and CDR2 (germline): LGHNA, YSLEER.

The chain joins TRBV30 to TRBJ2-5; D possibly corresponds to TRBD2 (5 bases). The CDR3 runs to 15 residues. Deletions cut 1 base from V and 2 bases from J, with 14 bases between. In germline, CDR1 is GTSNPN, CDR2 SVGIG (reference sequence). As DNA, the CDR3 is TGTGCCTGGAGTGGGGAGCATGGGCCGCAAGAGACCCAGTACTTC. It yields the protein CAWSGEHGPQETQYF.

The chain uses TRBV5-1 and TRBJ1-2, with 7 bases fitting TRBD1. Germline V gene sequence: CDR1 SGHRS, CDR2 YFSETQ. This CDR3 is 13 amino acids long. Trimming took 4 bases from V and 4 from J; bases not matched to a gene: 4. CDR3 amino acids: CASSGTETYGYTF. As DNA, the CDR3 is TGCGCCAGCAGCGGGACAGAGACCTATGGCTACACCTTC.

This clone was counted between two and nine times. The chain links TRBV7-2 to TRBJ2-1; D might be TRBD1 (5 bases). Trimming cost V 1 base and J 7 bases, with 14 bases left between them. In germline, CDR1 is SGHTA, CDR2 FQGNSA. The CDR3 extends over 15 amino acids. CDR3 region: CASSLEQAGRNEQFF. In DNA form, the CDR3 reads TGTGCCAGCAGCTTAGAACAGGCAGGCCGAAATGAGCAGTTCTTC.

The chain carries TRBV5-1 and TRBJ2-3; 9 bases are a match to TRBD2. From germline, CDR1 is SGHRS and CDR2 YFSETQ. After removal of 4 bases from V and 1 base from J, the junction contained 1 base not matched to a gene. This CDR3 has 14 residues. DNA of the CDR3: TGCGCCAGCAGCGCGGGGGGGGGCACAGATACGCAGTATTTT. It codes for CASSAGGGTDTQYF. The complete variable domain, with remaining parts taken from reference TRBV5-1 and TRBJ2-3, reads KAGVTQTPRYLIKTRGQQVTLSCSPISGHRSVSWYQQTPGQGLQFLFEYFSETQRNKGNFPGRFSGRQFSNSRSEMNVSTLELGDSALYLCASSAGGGTDTQYFGPGTRLTVL.

V and J are TRBV4-1 and TRBJ2-7; D gene uncertain. V lost 0 bases and J lost 0, with 15 bases in between. This CDR3 is 17 amino acids long. In germline, CDR1 is MGHRA, CDR2 YSYEKL. The DNA for the CDR3 is TGCGCCAGCAGCCAAGATCGGAGCAGGCAAAGCTCCTACGAGCAGTACTTC. Residues: CASSQDRSRQSSYEQYF.

The rearrangement joins TRBV18 to TRBJ2-7, with 8 positions matching TRBD1. Germline CDR1 and CDR2: KGHSH and LQKENI. This CDR3 is built from 12 residues. After removal of 3 bases from V and 7 bases from J, the junction contained 2 bases not matched to a gene. The CDR3 loop is CASSPDRVEQYF. CDR3 coding DNA: TGTGCCAGCTCACCGGACAGGGTTGAGCAGTACTTC.

This chain links TRBV28 with TRBJ1-2; tentatively, D is TRBD1 (5 bases). Germline assignment: CDR1 MDHEN and CDR2 SYDVKM. The CDR3 has 14 residues. Trimming stripped 5 bases from V and 5 bases from J, with 15 bases between. The CDR3 protein is CASSAQGFRYGYTF. The CDR3 DNA reads TGTGCCAGCAGTGCCCAGGGTTTTCGGTATGGCTACACCTTC.

This clone occurred once. The chain links TRBV9 to TRBJ1-6, with a weak D call TRBD1 (6 bases). The CDR3 contains 14 residues. Germline CDR1 SGDLS, CDR2 YYNGEE. The ends were cut back, 3 bases at V and 6 bases at J, with 10 bases in the middle. This chain's CDR3 is CASSADSINSPLHF. CDR3 nucleotides: TGTGCCAGCAGCGCGGACAGCATTAATTCACCCCTCCACTTT.

The CDR3 DNA reads as TGTGCCAGTAGTCCAAGGACGAGACAGGGACGTTGGGAGACCCAGTACTTC. Encoded protein: CASSPRTRQGRWETQYF. The chain links TRBV19 to TRBJ2-5, with TRBD1 identical over 7 bases. After removal of 5 bases from V and 5 bases from J, the junction contained 17 bases not matched to a gene. The CDR3 runs 17 residues. Germline V gene sequence: CDR1 LNHDA, CDR2 SQIVND (reference sequence). The complete variable domain, with remaining parts taken from reference TRBV19 and TRBJ2-5, reads DGGITQSPKYLFRKEGQNVTLSCEQNLNHDAMYWYRQDPGQGLRLIYYSQIVNDFQKGDIAEGYSVSREKKESFPLTVTSAQKNPTAFYLCASSPRTRQGRWETQYFGPGTRLLVL.

The count of this clone is one. The V and J genes are TRBV27 and TRBJ1-2; 7 bases match TRBD1. In germline, CDR1 is MNHEY, CDR2 SMNVEV (reference sequence). Losses at the gene ends were 3 bases for V and 1 base for J; bases not matched to a gene: 20. This CDR3 has 20 residues. CDR3 residues: CASSLRPPISGGGFNYGYTF. CDR3 DNA sequence: TGTGCCAGCAGTTTGCGACCCCCTATCTCAGGGGGGGGCTTTAACTATGGCTACACCTTC.

The chain has TRBV4-1 and TRBJ1-1; D is possibly TRBD1 (6 bases). V lost 1 base and J 5 bases, leaving 11 bases between the germline ends. There are 14 residues in the CDR3. Germline V lookup: CDR1 MGHRA, CDR2 YSYEKL. For the CDR3, the DNA is TGCGCCAGCAGCCAAGGGCAGGGGAGGACTGAAGCTTTCTTT. It codes for CASSQGQGRTEAFF.

V is TRBV7-2 and J is TRBJ2-2; D gene uncertain. Germline V CDR1 and CDR2: SGHTA, FQGNSA. Trimming removed 4 bases from V and 0 bases from J, with 0 bases in between. This CDR3 has 12 amino acids. DNA of the CDR3: TGTGCCAGCAGCTCGAACACCGGGGAGCTGTTTTTT. Translated: CASSSNTGELFF.

V is TRBV28 and J is TRBJ1-1; D not certain. This CDR3 has 13 residues. In germline, CDR1 is MDHEN, CDR2 SYDVKM. Trimming cost V 6 bases and J 5 bases, with 13 bases left between them. The DNA of the CDR3 is TGTGCCAGCAGGAACAGTGCCGAGACTGAAGCTTTCTTT. It encodes CASRNSAETEAFF.

V gene TRBV5-4 combines with J gene TRBJ1-2; D is perhaps TRBD1 (6 bases). This CDR3 contains 13 residues. Trimming pared 1 base from V and 5 bases from J, leaving 9 bases between. Germline lookup yields CDR1 SGHNT and CDR2 YYREEE (reference sequence). The chain's CDR3 is CASSLNRVYGYTF. The CDR3 coding sequence is TGTGCCAGCAGCTTGAACAGGGTTTATGGCTACACCTTC. Full variable domain (rest looked up from reference TRBV5-4 and TRBJ1-2): ETGVTQSPTHLIKTRGQQVTLRCSSQSGHNTVSWYQQALGQGPQFIFQYYREEENGRGNFPPRFSGLQFPNYSSELNVNALELDDSALYLCASSLNRVYGYTFGSGTRLTVV.

This clone showed up just once. The J gene is TRBJ2-3, the V gene TRBV6-1, with unresolved D. Trimming stripped 4 bases from V and 5 bases from J, with 13 bases between. Germline V gene sequence: CDR1 MNHNS, CDR2 SASEGT. This CDR3 comprises 14 residues. CDR3 bases: TGTGCCAGCAGTGGCGCTAGTGACCAAGATACGCAGTATTTT. Translation: CASSGASDQDTQYF.

The genes are TRBV6-5 and TRBJ1-5; D is ambiguous. The ends were cut back, 6 bases at V and 1 base at J, with 7 bases in the middle. Germline lookup yields CDR1 MNHEY and CDR2 SVGAGI. The CDR3 contains 13 residues. CDR3 nucleotide sequence: TGTGCCAGCAGGGGCTTGAGCAATCAGCCCCAGCATTTT. Encoded protein: CASRGLSNQPQHF.

V is TRBV6-4 and J is TRBJ2-7; 9 positions match TRBD1. Trimming removed 2 bases from V and 1 base from J; junction bases left unmatched: 9. From germline, CDR1 is MRHNA and CDR2 SNTAGT. The length of the CDR3 is 17 residues. DNA for the CDR3: TGTGCCAGCAGTGACATCGGACAGGGGCGCACTTCCTACGAGCAGTACTTC. It specifies CASSDIGQGRTSYEQYF.

The genes are TRBV7-8 and TRBJ2-1; weak D call: TRBD1 (6 bases). The length of the CDR3 is 15 residues. CDR1 SGHVS and CDR2 FQNEAQ come from the germline V gene. The V end lost 1 base, the J end lost 9 bases, and 16 bases lay between the germline ends. CDR3 protein: CASSLGLMGAGEQFF. CDR3 coding DNA: TGTGCCAGCAGCTTAGGGCTAATGGGGGCGGGTGAGCAGTTCTTC.

The chain couples TRBV2 to TRBJ1-3; D is possibly TRBD1 (5 bases). This CDR3 is 15 amino acids long. V lost 7 bases and J lost 0, with 13 bases in between. CDR1 is SNHLY and CDR2 is FYNNEI in the germline V gene. The CDR3 DNA is TGTGCCAGCATCGGGGGGAGCTTCTCTGGAAACACCATATATTTT. Amino acid sequence: CASIGGSFSGNTIYF. Supplemented by reference TRBV2 and TRBJ1-3, the full variable domain reads EPEVTQTPSHQVTQMGQEVILRCVPISNHLYFYWYRQILGQKVEFLVSFYNNEISEKSEIFDDQFSVERPDGSNFTLKIRSTKLEDSAMYFCASIGGSFSGNTIYFGEGSWLTVV.

The rearrangement uses TRBV7-3 and TRBJ2-2, with TRBD1 matching over 7 bases. V shed 5 bases and J 6 bases; nucleotides not matched to a gene: 9. Germline V gene data show CDR1 as SGHTA and CDR2 as FQGTGA. The CDR3 runs 15 residues. DNA of the CDR3: TGTGCCAGCAGCGTGACAGGGACAATGGCCGGGGAGCTGTTTTTT. Translating it yields CASSVTGTMAGELFF. Complete variable domain (other parts from reference TRBV7-3 and TRBJ2-2): GAGVSQTPSNKVTEKGKYVELRCDPISGHTALYWYRQSLGQGPEFLIYFQGTGAADDSGLPNDRFFAVRPEGSVSTLKIQRTERGDSAVYLCASSVTGTMAGELFFGEGSRLTVL.

The chain is built from TRBV6-6 and TRBJ1-3, with D perhaps TRBD1 (6 bases). The germline V and J ends were trimmed by 6 bases and 1 base, with 10 bases remaining between them. The CDR3 length is 14 residues. Germline V gene lookup returns CDR1 MNHNY and CDR2 SVGAGI (reference sequence). The CDR3 sequence is CASSPGESGNTIYF. The CDR3 region has the DNA TGTGCCAGCAGCCCAGGGGAATCTGGAAACACCATATATTTT.

The rearrangement joins TRBV28 to TRBJ1-1, with 7 bases that match TRBD1. Germline V gene lookup returns CDR1 MDHEN and CDR2 SYDVKM. With 5 bases clipped from V and 5 bases from J, the junction kept 8 bases outside the gene matches. CDR3 size: 14 residues. CDR3 in amino acids: CASSTRQGRTEAFF. In DNA, the CDR3 is TGTGCCAGCAGTACTAGACAGGGAAGGACTGAAGCTTTCTTT.

This clone is a singleton in its sample. Additional DNA sequences in this sample encode the identical CDR3. The chain couples TRBV5-1 to TRBJ2-5; D uncertain. V was clipped by 0 bases and J by 0 bases, with 0 bases between them. Per the germline V gene, CDR1 is SGHRS and CDR2 is YFSETQ. This CDR3 has 12 residues. The CDR3 nucleotides are TGCGCCAGCAGCTTGGACCAAGAGACCCAGTACTTC. Its protein is CASSLDQETQYF.

The V call is TRBV5-6, the J call TRBJ2-7, with D tentatively TRBD1 or TRBD2 (5 bases each). V was shortened by 3 bases and J by 4 bases, with 17 bases between the two germline ends. From germline, CDR1 is SGHDT and CDR2 YYEEEE. The CDR3 is made up of 15 amino acids. CDR3 loop: CASSSTGTLSYEQYF. The CDR3 bases are TGTGCCAGCAGCTCCACCGGGACCCTGTCGTACGAGCAGTACTTC.

This clone has a single count. The rearrangement uses TRBV7-9 and TRBJ2-5; D tentatively reads TRBD1 or TRBD2 (5 bases each). V dropped 2 bases and J dropped 5 bases, with 12 bases sitting between them. CDR1 is SEHNR, CDR2 FQNEAQ, per germline (reference sequence). The CDR3 length is 14 residues. This CDR3 reads CASSLWGSRETQYF. The CDR3 nucleotides are TGTGCCAGCAGCTTATGGGGGAGCAGGGAGACCCAGTACTTC.